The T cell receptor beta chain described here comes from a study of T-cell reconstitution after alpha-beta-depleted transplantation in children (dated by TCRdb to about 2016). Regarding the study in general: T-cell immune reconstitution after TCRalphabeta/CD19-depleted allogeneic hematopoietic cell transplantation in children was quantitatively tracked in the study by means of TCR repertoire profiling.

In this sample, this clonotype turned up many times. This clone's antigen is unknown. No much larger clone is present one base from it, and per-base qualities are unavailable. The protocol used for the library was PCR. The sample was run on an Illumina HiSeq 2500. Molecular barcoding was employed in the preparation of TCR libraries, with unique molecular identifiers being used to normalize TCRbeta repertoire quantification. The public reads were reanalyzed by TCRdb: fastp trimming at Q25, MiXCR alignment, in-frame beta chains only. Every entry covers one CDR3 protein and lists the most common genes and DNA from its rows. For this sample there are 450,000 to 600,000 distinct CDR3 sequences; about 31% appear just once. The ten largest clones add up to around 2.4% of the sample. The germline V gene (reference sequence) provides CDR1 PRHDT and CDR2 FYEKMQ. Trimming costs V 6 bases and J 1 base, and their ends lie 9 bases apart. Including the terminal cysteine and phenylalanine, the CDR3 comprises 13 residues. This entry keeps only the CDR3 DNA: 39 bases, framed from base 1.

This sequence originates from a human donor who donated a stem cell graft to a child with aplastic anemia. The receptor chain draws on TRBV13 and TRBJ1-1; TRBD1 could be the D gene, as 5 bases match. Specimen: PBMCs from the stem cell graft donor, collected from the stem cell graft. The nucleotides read TGTGCCAGCAGACGTGGGGGGAACACTGAAGCTTTCTTT. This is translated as CASRRGGNTEAFF.